The 12 T cell receptor beta chains reported below all come from one sample, sequenced in a study of cytomegalovirus exposure and HLA in healthy donors. A multiplex PCR was run with 60 Vbeta primers and 13 Jbeta primers. Sequencing was performed with immunoSEQ multiplex PCR; in TCRdb, only in-frame clones are kept and a portion is missing. The table lists 70,000 to 90,000 clones, around 80% of them singletons. The sequencing sample was made of PBMCs. These receptors originate from a man in his sixties or seventies in good health and CMV-seropositive.

This clone was found once. The rearrangement links TRBV7-9 to TRBJ2-3; D may be TRBD1 (5 bases). Germline CDR1 SEHNR, CDR2 FQNEAQ (reference sequence). The CDR3 sequence is 14 residues long. The V end lost 6 bases, the J end lost 3 bases, and 13 bases lay between the germline ends. The CDR3 spells CASSPRQLTDTQYF. The CDR3 region has the DNA TGTGCCAGCAGTCCGAGACAGCTGACAGATACGCAGTATTTT.

This clone was observed a single time. CDR3 sequence: CASTVDRIGYTF. The CDR3, as DNA: TGTGCCAGCACCGTCGACAGGATCGGCTACACCTTC. This sequence joins TRBV6-5 and TRBJ1-2; possible D gene TRBD1, 6 bases. The CDR3 has 12 amino acids. Trimming took 7 bases from V and 8 from J, leaving 14 bases between them. The germline CDR1 and CDR2 sequences are MNHEY and SVGAGI.

V is TRBV6-5 and J is TRBJ2-3, with TRBD2 matching over 7 bases. CDR3 size: 14 residues. Looked up from germline, CDR1 is MNHEY and CDR2 is SVGAGI. The V and J ends lost 6 bases and 7 bases, in that order; junction bases with no gene match: 10. The CDR3 region has the DNA TGTGCCAGCAGCAGCGGACTAGGTGGTTATACGCAGTATTTT. Amino acids: CASSSGLGGYTQYF.

This clone was counted a few times. This chain uses TRBV18 with TRBJ2-3; 12 bases align to TRBD2. V gave up 3 bases and J gave up 2 bases; unmatched junction bases: 6. This CDR3 has 17 residues. Germline assignment: CDR1 KGHSH and CDR2 LQKENI. The CDR3 region is CASSPALAGGITDTQYF. For the CDR3, the DNA is TGTGCCAGCTCACCCGCCCTAGCGGGAGGGATCACAGATACGCAGTATTTT.

In nucleotides, the CDR3 is TGCGCCAGCACAATGCGGGAACGAGATACGCAGTATTTT. Translating gives CASTMRERDTQYF. The chain links TRBV10-2 to TRBJ2-3; a possible D gene is TRBD2 (6 bases). This CDR3 is 13 amino acids long. Looked up from germline, CDR1 is WSHSY and CDR2 is SAAADI. Deletions cut 7 bases from V and 5 bases from J, with 13 bases between.

J is TRBJ1-2 and V is TRBV6-1; D ambiguous. Trimming pared 5 bases from V and 3 bases from J, leaving 4 bases between. The germline gives CDR1 MNHNS, CDR2 SASEGT. The CDR3 runs to 11 residues. CDR3 coding DNA: TGTGCCAGCAGTCTCCACTATGGCTACACCTTC. This codes for CASSLHYGYTF.

J is TRBJ1-2 and V is TRBV5-4; a weak D match, TRBD1 (6 bases). V was clipped by 2 bases and J by 4 bases, with 9 bases between them. The CDR3 has 13 residues. Germline V gives CDR1 SGHNT, CDR2 YYREEE (reference sequence). DNA of the CDR3: TGTGCCAGCAGCTTCGACAGGATCTATGGCTACACCTTC. It specifies CASSFDRIYGYTF.

This clone appeared a single time. J is TRBJ1-1 and V is TRBV19; 8 nucleotides line up with TRBD1. This CDR3 is built from 12 residues. Losses at the gene ends were 5 bases for V and 8 bases for J; bases not matched to a gene: 4. Germline CDR1 and CDR2: LNHDA and SQIVND (reference sequence). CDR3 DNA sequence: TGTGCCAGTAGTGCGCAGGGGGCGGAAGCTTTCTTT. It is translated as CASSAQGAEAFF.

The chain couples TRBV9 to TRBJ2-6, with TRBD2 matching over 13 bases. Per germline, CDR1 SGDLS and CDR2 YYNGEE. The CDR3 consists of 19 residues. V shed 3 bases and J 2 bases; nucleotides not matched to a gene: 8. The CDR3: CASSALTSGRRTGANVLTF. The CDR3 region has the DNA TGTGCCAGCAGCGCTTTGACTAGCGGGAGGAGGACTGGGGCCAACGTCCTGACTTTC.

J is TRBJ2-1 and V is TRBV5-1, with TRBD2 identical over 8 bases. Germline values: CDR1 SGHRS, CDR2 YFSETQ. V was pared by 5 bases and J by 2 bases, with 6 bases of the junction left unmatched. The CDR3 contains 15 residues. CDR3 residues: CASSSPGGPYNEQFF. In nucleotides, the CDR3 is TGCGCCAGCAGTTCCCCGGGAGGGCCCTACAATGAGCAGTTCTTC.

The V gene is TRBV2, the J gene TRBJ2-3; D is unclear. V lost 6 bases to trimming and J lost 1 base, with 14 bases between them. The germline V gene has CDR1 SNHLY and CDR2 FYNNEI. This CDR3 is built from 15 residues. CDR3 sequence: CASSATPLGTDTQYF. The CDR3 nucleotides are TGTGCCAGCAGCGCCACCCCCTTAGGCACAGATACGCAGTATTTT.

This rearrangement joins TRBV4-1 to TRBJ2-7; 10 bases are shared with TRBD1. This CDR3 has 17 residues. J lost 5 bases, V lost 1 base, and 11 bases had no gene match. CDR1 and CDR2 from the germline V gene are MGHRA and YSYEKL. The CDR3 sequence: CASSQGISTGTGDEQYF. DNA for the CDR3: TGCGCCAGCAGCCAAGGGATAAGCACCGGGACAGGGGACGAGCAGTACTTC.